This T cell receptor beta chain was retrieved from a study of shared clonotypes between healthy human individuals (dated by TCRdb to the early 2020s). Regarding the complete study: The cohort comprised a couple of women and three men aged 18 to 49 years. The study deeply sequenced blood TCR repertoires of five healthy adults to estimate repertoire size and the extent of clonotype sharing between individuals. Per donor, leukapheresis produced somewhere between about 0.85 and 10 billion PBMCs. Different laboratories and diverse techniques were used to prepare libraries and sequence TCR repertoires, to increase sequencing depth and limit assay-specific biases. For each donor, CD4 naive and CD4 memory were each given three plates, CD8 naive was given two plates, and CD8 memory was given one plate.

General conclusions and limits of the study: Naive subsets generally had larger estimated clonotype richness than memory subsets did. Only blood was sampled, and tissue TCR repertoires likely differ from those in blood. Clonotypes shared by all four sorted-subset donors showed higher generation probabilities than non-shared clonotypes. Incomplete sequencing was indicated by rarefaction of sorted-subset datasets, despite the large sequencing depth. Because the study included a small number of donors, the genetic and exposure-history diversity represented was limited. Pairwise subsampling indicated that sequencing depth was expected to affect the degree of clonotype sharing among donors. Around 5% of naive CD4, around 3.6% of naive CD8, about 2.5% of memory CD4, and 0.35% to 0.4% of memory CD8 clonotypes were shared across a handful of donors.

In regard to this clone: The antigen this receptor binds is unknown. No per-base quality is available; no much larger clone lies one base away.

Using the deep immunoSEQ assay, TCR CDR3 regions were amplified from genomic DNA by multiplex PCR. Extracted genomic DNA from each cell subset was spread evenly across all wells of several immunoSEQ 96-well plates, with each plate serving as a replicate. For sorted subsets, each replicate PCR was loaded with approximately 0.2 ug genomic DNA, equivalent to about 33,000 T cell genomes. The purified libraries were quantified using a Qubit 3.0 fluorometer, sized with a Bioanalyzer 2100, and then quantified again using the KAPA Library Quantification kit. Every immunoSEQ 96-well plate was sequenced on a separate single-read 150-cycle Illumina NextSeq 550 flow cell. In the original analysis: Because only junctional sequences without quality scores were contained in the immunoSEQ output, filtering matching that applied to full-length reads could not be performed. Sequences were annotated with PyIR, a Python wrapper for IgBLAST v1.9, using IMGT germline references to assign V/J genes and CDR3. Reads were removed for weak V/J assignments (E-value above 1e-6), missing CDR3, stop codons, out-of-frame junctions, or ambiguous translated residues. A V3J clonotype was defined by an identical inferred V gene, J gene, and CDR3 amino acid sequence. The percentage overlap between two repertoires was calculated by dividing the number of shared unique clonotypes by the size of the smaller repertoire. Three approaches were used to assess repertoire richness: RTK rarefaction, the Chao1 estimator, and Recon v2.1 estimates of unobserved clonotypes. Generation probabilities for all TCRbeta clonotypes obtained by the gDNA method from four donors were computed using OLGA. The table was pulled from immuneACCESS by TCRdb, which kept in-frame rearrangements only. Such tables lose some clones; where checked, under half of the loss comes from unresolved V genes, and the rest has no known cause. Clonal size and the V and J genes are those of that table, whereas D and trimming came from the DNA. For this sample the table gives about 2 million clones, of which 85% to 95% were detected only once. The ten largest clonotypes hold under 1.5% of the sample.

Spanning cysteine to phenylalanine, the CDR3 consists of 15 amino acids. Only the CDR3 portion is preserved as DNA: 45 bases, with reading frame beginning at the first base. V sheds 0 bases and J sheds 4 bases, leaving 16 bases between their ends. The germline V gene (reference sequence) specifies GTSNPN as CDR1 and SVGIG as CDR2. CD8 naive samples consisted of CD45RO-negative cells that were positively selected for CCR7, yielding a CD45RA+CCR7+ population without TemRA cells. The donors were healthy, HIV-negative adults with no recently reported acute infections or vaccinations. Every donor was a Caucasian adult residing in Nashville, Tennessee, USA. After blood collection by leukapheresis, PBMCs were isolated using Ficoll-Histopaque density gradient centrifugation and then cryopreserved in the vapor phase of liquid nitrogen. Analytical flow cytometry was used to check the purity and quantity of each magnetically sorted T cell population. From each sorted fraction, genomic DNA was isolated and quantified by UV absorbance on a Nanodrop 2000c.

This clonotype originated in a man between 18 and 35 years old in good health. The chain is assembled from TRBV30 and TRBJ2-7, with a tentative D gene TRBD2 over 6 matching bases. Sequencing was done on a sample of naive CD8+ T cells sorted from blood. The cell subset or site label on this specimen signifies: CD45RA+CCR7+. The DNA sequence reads TGTGCCTGGAGTGTAGCTCGACTAGTCCGGTACGAGCAGTACTTC. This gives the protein CAWSVARLVRYEQYF.